This T cell receptor (beta chain) was captured in a study of blood T cell repertoires in COVID-19. Across the study: The United States, Italy and Spain supplied acute and convalescent COVID-19 samples.

Methods used by the authors: Estimates of nucleated cell counts were drawn from the amplification of reference gene primers. Repertoires were generated with immunoSEQ multiplex PCR, while TCRdb's copy carries only in-frame clones and drops some. That table is the source of V, J and clone size, and D and trimming were worked out from the DNA. The sample holds about 140,000 clones, approximately 80% seen once. Deletions cut 0 bases from V and 2 bases from J, with 8 bases between. Germline assignment: CDR1 SEHNR and CDR2 FQNEAQ (reference sequence). CDR3 length: 15 residues. The rearrangement uses TRBV7-9 and TRBJ1-3; D may be TRBD1 (5 bases). The sample comprised peripheral blood. The receptor was derived from a woman aged 80 or older in a cohort sampled during active or convalescent COVID-19. The CDR3 is CASSLAKQAGNTIYF. In nucleotides, the CDR3 is TGTGCCAGCAGCTTAGCGAAACAGGCTGGAAACACCATATATTTT. Supplemented by reference TRBV7-9 and TRBJ1-3, the full variable domain reads DTGVSQNPRHKITKRGQNVTFRCDPISEHNRLYWYRQTLGQGPEFLTYFQNEAQLEKSRLLSDRFSAERPKGSFSTLEIQRTEQGDSAMYLCASSLAKQAGNTIYFGEGSWLTVV.